This TCR beta chain was sequenced in a study of prognosis after radiotherapy for stage I lung cancer. Genomic DNA yielded TCR beta CDR3, amplified by two-round multiplex PCR. Gene-specific primers for each TRBV and TRBJ gene drove first-round PCR. Via MiXCR, TCRdb re-called the multiplex PCR reads, giving one row per CDR3 protein. The sample has about 14,000 distinct CDR3 sequences, approximately 30% seen once. V was shortened by 5 bases and J by 0 bases, with 18 bases between the two germline ends. CDR3 length: 16 amino acids. CDR1 is DFQATT and CDR2 is SNEGSKA in the germline V gene (reference sequence). Of note for this clonotype: Its antigen is unidentified.

The study, taken as a whole, reports: The number of unique TCR clones went down after stereotactic body radiation therapy, with a median of approximately 9,100 versus 7,200. Whether the expanded TCR clones were tumor-specific was not determined. Reportedly, the usage of TRBV and TRBJ genes was not the same in patients with and without metastases.

The origin of this receptor is a donor over 45 with non-small cell lung cancer. V usage is TRBV20-1 and J usage is TRBJ2-3, with D perhaps TRBD2 (5 bases). Sequences were derived from PBMCs, sampled before or after stereotactic body radiation therapy (not recorded which). This chain's CDR3 is CSAPDYLAESTDTQYF. CDR3 nucleotide sequence: TGCAGTGCTCCCGACTACCTTGCGGAGAGCACAGATACGCAGTATTTT.